This is a list of T cell receptor beta chains from one sample in a study of shared clonotypes between healthy human individuals. TCRdb keeps only in-frame clones here, not all; method: immunoSEQ multiplex PCR. This sample has roughly 1 million clones; around 78% occur once, and the top ten carry approximately 0.5%. The sequencing input was memory CD4+ T cells from PBMCs. The receptors were sampled from a man between 18 and 35 years old in good health. Some clones in this sample may be carry-over from other donors' samples. Each CDR3 is given with its conserved first and last residue. A D gene is named only where the DNA matches it firmly. Clone size appears in some rows only: once, few, many, or a class for an expanded clone.

d_gene	v_gene	abundance	j_gene	CDR3nt	CDR3aa
TRBD2	TRBV5-4	NA	TRBJ2-3	TGTGCCAGCAGCCAGAAACCGGGACTAGCGGGAGGGGAGAATACGCAGTATTTT	CASSQKPGLAGGENTQYF
TRBD1	TRBV7-8	NA	TRBJ1-3	TGTGCCAGCAGACCAGGGGGCTCTGGAAACACCATATATTTT	CASRPGGSGNTIYF
NA	TRBV7-2	NA	TRBJ2-3	TGTGCCAGCAGCTCCTTAAAGCGCAATGCGCAGTATTTT	CASSSLKRNAQYF
NA	TRBV4-2	NA	TRBJ1-2	TGTGCCAGCAGCCCAAGAATAGGGGCGAACTATGGCTACACCTTC	CASSPRIGANYGYTF
TRBD1	TRBV6-6	NA	TRBJ1-3	TGTGCCAGCAGGCGGGACAGGGAGACCATATATTTT	CASRRDRETIYF
TRBD2	TRBV5-1	NA	TRBJ2-5	TGCGCCAGCAGCTCGAACCCCGGGACTAGCAGCGAGACCCAGTACTTC	CASSSNPGTSSETQYF
NA	TRBV11-2	NA	TRBJ2-7	TGTGCCAGCAGCGACCGACGGGGGCATTCCTACGAGCAGTACTTC	CASSDRRGHSYEQYF
TRBD2	TRBV19	once	TRBJ2-7	TGTGCCAGTAGCGCCGGGACTAGCTCCTACGAGCAGTACTTC	CASSAGTSSYEQYF
NA	TRBV5-8	NA	TRBJ1-6	TGTGCCAGCAGCTTGGTGGTCGGTGAAGAGTCACCCCTCCACTTT	CASSLVVGEESPLHF
NA	TRBV19	NA	TRBJ2-1	TGTGCCAGTAGTAGAGGAAATTACAATGAGCAGTTCTTC	CASSRGNYNEQFF
NA	TRBV5-1	few	TRBJ2-5	TGCGCCAGCAGCTTGGAGCCGGGTCAAGAGACCCAGTACTTC	CASSLEPGQETQYF
TRBD1	TRBV29-1	NA	TRBJ2-7	TGCAGCGTTGGGACAGGGGGCGAGGGCGAGCAGTACTTC	CSVGTGGEGEQYF
NA	TRBV10-1	NA	TRBJ2-3	TGCGCCAGCAGTGACAGCTATAGCACAGATACGCAGTATTTT	CASSDSYSTDTQYF
NA	TRBV28	few	TRBJ1-1	TGTGCCAGCAGCCTGACCGGTGAAGCTTTCTTT	CASSLTGEAFF
TRBD2	TRBV7-2	NA	TRBJ2-7	TGTGCCAGCAGCTCTTCTAGCGGGAGGGCCAACGAGCAGTACTTC	CASSSSSGRANEQYF
NA	TRBV7-9	NA	TRBJ1-4	TGTGCCAGCAGCTTAGAGGACATCGCAACTAATGAAAAACTGTTTTTT	CASSLEDIATNEKLFF
NA	TRBV5-1	NA	TRBJ2-5	TGCGCCAGCGCCCCCGTAGGCGGCCAAGAGACCCAGTACTTC	CASAPVGGQETQYF
TRBD2	TRBV6-1	NA	TRBJ2-5	TGTGCCAGCAGGGTAGCGGGAGGCGGGAAGACCCAGTACTTC	CASRVAGGGKTQYF
NA	TRBV13	NA	TRBJ1-1	TGTGCCAGCAGCTTAGGGCGGTATCAACTCACAAACACTGAAGCTTTCTTT	CASSLGRYQLTNTEAFF
TRBD1	TRBV5-4	NA	TRBJ2-6	TGTGCCAGCAGCAGCCGGGACAGGGGACTCCCCGGGGCCAACGTCCTGACTTTC	CASSSRDRGLPGANVLTF
NA	TRBV9	NA	TRBJ2-5	TGTGCCAGCAGCGCGGGAACTGCGCCCCAGTACTTC	CASSAGTAPQYF
NA	TRBV2	once	TRBJ2-5	TGTGCCAGCAGCGTACAGGGAGAGACCCAGTACTTC	CASSVQGETQYF
TRBD1	TRBV7-3	NA	TRBJ1-2	TGTGCCAGCAGCCCCGCAGGGGGCTCTAACTATGGCTACACCTTC	CASSPAGGSNYGYTF
TRBD2	TRBV11-2	NA	TRBJ2-5	TGTGCCAGCAGCTTAGAGGGGGCCGGGAGGGCCGGAAAGACCCAGTACTTC	CASSLEGAGRAGKTQYF
NA	TRBV23-1	NA	TRBJ2-7	TGCGCCAGCAGTCCAAACTCAGGGGGAGGTAGCGAGCAGTACTTC	CASSPNSGGGSEQYF
NA	TRBV7-7	NA	TRBJ2-3	TGTGCCAGCAGCTTAAGTGGGGCAGATACGCAGTATTTT	CASSLSGADTQYF
TRBD2	TRBV7-9	NA	TRBJ2-5	TGTGCCAGCAGCCCCCGGGGAATAGCGGGAGCCCGGTGGGAGACCCAGTACTTC	CASSPRGIAGARWETQYF
NA	TRBV4-3	NA	TRBJ2-1	TGCGCCAGCAGCCAAGCTAGGATAATAGTTGGTGAGCAGTTCTTC	CASSQARIIVGEQFF
NA	TRBV6-5	NA	TRBJ1-1	TGTGCCAGCAGTTACGGACCTATGGGCACTGAAGCTTTCTTT	CASSYGPMGTEAFF
NA	TRBV28	NA	TRBJ2-1	TGTGCCAGCAGTCAACTAGCTCAGAATGAGCAGTTCTTC	CASSQLAQNEQFF
TRBD1	TRBV4-2	NA	TRBJ1-1	TGTGCCAGCAGCCAAGATCTGGGACAGGGTGGGAAAGCTTTCTTT	CASSQDLGQGGKAFF
NA	TRBV29-1	NA	TRBJ1-2	TGCAGCGTTGAAGATGTTAGCAGGGGCTATGGCTACACCTTC	CSVEDVSRGYGYTF
TRBD1	TRBV6-5	NA	TRBJ2-7	TGTGCCAGCAGCCCTGAGGACAGGGGGCGGTACGAGCAGTACTTC	CASSPEDRGRYEQYF
TRBD2	TRBV4-2	NA	TRBJ2-7	TGTGCCAGCAGCCAAGTAGATCTAGCGGGAGCCTTCTACGAGCAGTACTTC	CASSQVDLAGAFYEQYF
TRBD2	TRBV2	many	TRBJ2-3	TGTGCCAGCAGCGGACTAGCGGGAATCACAGATACGCAGTATTTT	CASSGLAGITDTQYF
NA	TRBV2	NA	TRBJ2-1	TGTGCCAGCAGTGCCCAGGGGTATAGTGAGCAGTTCTTC	CASSAQGYSEQFF
TRBD2	TRBV7-2	NA	TRBJ2-3	TGTGCCAGCAGCAGAATTTCTAGCGGGAGGGCCGCAGATACGCAGTATTTT	CASSRISSGRAADTQYF
NA	TRBV5-6	NA	TRBJ2-3	TGTGCCAGCAGCTTTGGGCTAGCCGTAGATACGCAGTATTTT	CASSFGLAVDTQYF
TRBD2	TRBV11-1	NA	TRBJ2-2	TGTGCCAGCAGCTTTGCGGGGGTGGACACCGGGGAGCTGTTTTTT	CASSFAGVDTGELFF
TRBD1	TRBV28	NA	TRBJ1-5	TGTGCCAGCAGTAAGGACAGGTCCTTCAATCAGCCCCAGCATTTT	CASSKDRSFNQPQHF
NA	TRBV5-1	NA	TRBJ2-1	TGCGCCAGCAGCTCCCTCACTATGAATGAGCAGTTCTTC	CASSSLTMNEQFF
NA	TRBV2	NA	TRBJ2-3	TGTGCCAGCGGCCAGACAGGGAGGGATACGCAGTATTTT	CASGQTGRDTQYF
TRBD1	TRBV4-2	NA	TRBJ2-3	TGTGCCAGCAGACAGGGGTACACAGATACGCAGTATTTT	CASRQGYTDTQYF
NA	TRBV2	NA	TRBJ1-1	TGTGCCAGCAGTGAACGGGCAGGGGAGGACACTGAAGCTTTCTTT	CASSERAGEDTEAFF
NA	TRBV5-1	NA	TRBJ2-3	TGCGCCAGCAGCGGTGGGTTTGGCACAGATACGCAGTATTTT	CASSGGFGTDTQYF
NA	TRBV29-1	NA	TRBJ1-1	TGCAGCGTTAGCACCTCGGGGGGAGAAGCTTTCTTT	CSVSTSGGEAFF
TRBD2	TRBV5-1	once	TRBJ2-3	TGCGCCAGCAGCGGGCTAGCGGGAGCGGTAGATACGCAGTATTTT	CASSGLAGAVDTQYF
NA	TRBV7-2	NA	TRBJ2-7	TGTGCCAGCAGCCTACAGACAACAACTGGGACGACTCGACCTTACGAGCAGTACTTC	CASSLQTTTGTTRPYEQYF
NA	TRBV11-2	NA	TRBJ2-7	TGTGCCAGCAGCCAGACACGCTACGAGCAGTACTTC	CASSQTRYEQYF
NA	TRBV2	NA	TRBJ2-5	TGTGCCAGCAGTTTCAAGCGGTACCAAGAGACCCAGTACTTC	CASSFKRYQETQYF
TRBD1	TRBV18	NA	TRBJ2-7	TGTGCCAGCTCACTGGACAGGGCAACCGACGAGCAGTACTTC	CASSLDRATDEQYF
NA	TRBV5-1	NA	TRBJ2-5	TGCGCCAGCAGCTTGACGGTCCAAGAGACCCAGTACTTC	CASSLTVQETQYF
TRBD2	TRBV5-1	NA	TRBJ2-1	TGCGCCAGCGGGAGCGGGGGGCCTTACAATGAGCAGTTCTTC	CASGSGGPYNEQFF
NA	TRBV9	NA	TRBJ1-4	TGTGCCAGCAGCGCCTGGGCCTTTAATGAAAAACTGTTTTTT	CASSAWAFNEKLFF
NA	TRBV5-1	NA	TRBJ2-1	TGCGCCAGCAGCTTGGCCCAGATGGGGGATGAGCAGTTCTTC	CASSLAQMGDEQFF
TRBD1	TRBV11-1	once	TRBJ2-1	TGTGCCAGCAGCTTAAGGTCTCGACAGGGGTTGGACAATGAGCAGTTCTTC	CASSLRSRQGLDNEQFF
NA	TRBV5-1	NA	TRBJ2-6	TGCGCCAGCAGCTTGGCCGGGGCGAAACACTCTGGGGCCAACGTCCTGACTTTC	CASSLAGAKHSGANVLTF
NA	TRBV4-1	NA	TRBJ2-7	TGCGCCAGCAGCCAAGCGGGGGTTTCAGGCGAGCAGTACTTC	CASSQAGVSGEQYF
NA	TRBV28	once	TRBJ2-5	TGTGCCAGTGTGCGCGGAGGTGGTGAGACCCAGTACTTC	CASVRGGGETQYF
NA	TRBV5-6	NA	TRBJ1-2	TGTGCCAGCAGCTTAGGTACAGGGTCGGCCTATGGCTACACCTTC	CASSLGTGSAYGYTF